These 28 T cell receptor beta chains share one sample of origin, sequenced in a study of spatial heterogeneity in lung cancer. TCRdb reprocessed the 5' RACE reads with MiXCR, giving one entry per CDR3 protein. The repertoire includes approximately 100,000 distinct CDR3 sequences, less than 20% of them detected once, and about a fifth sits in the top ten. The sample's time point: blood at routine non-recurrence follow-up after resection. Material: PBMCs, obtained at follow-up. These receptors were collected from a male donor with early-stage non-small cell lung cancer.

Many counts were recorded for this clonotype. This rearrangement joins TRBV29-1 to TRBJ1-1, with 10 bases fitting TRBD1. Germline assignment: CDR1 SQVTM and CDR2 ANQGSEA. The CDR3 is 12 amino acids. Losses at the gene ends were 7 bases for V and 1 base for J; bases not matched to a gene: 0. This CDR3 is CSGDRGNTEAFF. Written as DNA, the CDR3 is TGCAGCGGGGACAGGGGGAACACTGAAGCTTTCTTT. The full variable domain, in which reference TRBV29-1 and TRBJ1-1 provide the parts outside the CDR3, is SAVISQKPSRDICQRGTSLTIQCQVDSQVTMMFWYRQQPGQSLTLIATANQGSEATYESGFVIDKFPISRPNLTFSTLTVSNMSPEDSSIYLCSGDRGNTEAFFGQGTRLTVV.

This clonotype turned up a few times. The V gene is TRBV10-3, the J gene TRBJ2-5, with 14 bases fitting TRBD2. The V and J ends lost 6 bases and 5 bases, in that order; junction bases with no gene match: 5. The CDR3 is 15 amino acids. Germline V lookup: CDR1 ENHRY, CDR2 SYGVKD. The CDR3 DNA reads TGTGCCATCAGCGAGGGACTAGCGGGAGACGAGACCCAGTACTTC. The encoded protein is CAISEGLAGDETQYF.

This clonotype has only a few counts. The rearrangement links TRBV7-8 to TRBJ2-3; 7 positions match TRBD2. CDR1 SGHVS and CDR2 FQNEAQ come from the germline V gene. V gave up 11 bases and J gave up 0 bases; unmatched junction bases: 8. This CDR3 has 14 residues. CDR3 coding DNA: TGTGCCTCGTCCGGGGGGTTTAGCACAGATACGCAGTATTTT. It codes for CASSGGFSTDTQYF. The complete variable domain, with remaining parts taken from reference TRBV7-8 and TRBJ2-3, reads GAGVSQSPRYKVAKRGQDVALRCDPISGHVSLFWYQQALGQGPEFLTYFQNEAQLDKSGLPSDRFFAERPEGSVSTLKIQRTQQEDSAVYLCASSGGFSTDTQYFGPGTRLTVL.

This clonotype was detected a few times. The rearrangement links TRBV5-1 to TRBJ2-5, with 9 nucleotides matching TRBD2. Germline V lookup: CDR1 SGHRS, CDR2 YFSETQ. This CDR3 has 15 residues. V lost 2 bases, J lost 2 bases, and 4 bases stayed unmatched. The CDR3 here is CASSFQTSGQETQYF. The CDR3 DNA follows: TGCGCCAGCAGCTTCCAGACTAGCGGACAAGAGACCCAGTACTTC.

This clonotype was counted many times. The chain joins TRBV4-3 to TRBJ1-1; D possibly corresponds to TRBD1 (5 bases). The length of the CDR3 is 15 residues. The germline gives CDR1 LGHNA, CDR2 YSLEER. Deletions cut 2 bases from V and 4 bases from J, with 14 bases between. The CDR3 bases are TGCGCCAGCAGCCAACAACAGGTCGCGAGCACTGAAGCTTTCTTT. This codes for CASSQQQVASTEAFF.

The rearrangement links TRBV7-2 to TRBJ2-5, with D possibly TRBD1 on 6 matching bases. The ends were cut back, 7 bases at V and 0 bases at J, with 15 bases in the middle. The CDR3 is made up of 15 amino acids. Germline CDR1 and CDR2: SGHTA and FQGNSA. This CDR3 is CASTTMQGYQETQYF. CDR3 sequence (DNA): TGTGCCAGCACCACAATGCAGGGGTACCAAGAGACCCAGTACTTC.

The CDR3 coding sequence is TGTGCCAGCAGTTTAGACAGGAGGGATACGCAGTATTTT. Its protein is CASSLDRRDTQYF. The gene calls are TRBV12-3 or TRBV12-4 and TRBJ2-3; D possibly matches TRBD1 or TRBD2 (5 bases each). V shed 1 base and J shed 6 bases, with 8 bases lying between them. This CDR3 has 13 amino acids.

This sequence joins TRBV7-3 and TRBJ2-7, with D maybe TRBD2 (5 bases). The length of the CDR3 is 13 residues. Looked up from germline, CDR1 is SGHTA and CDR2 is FQGTGA. The ends were cut back, 5 bases at V and 1 base at J, with 9 bases in the middle. CDR3 sequence (DNA): TGTGCCAGCAGCCCTGGACTGTCCTACGAGCAGTACTTC. Amino acids: CASSPGLSYEQYF.

The chain links TRBV7-3 to TRBJ2-2; D uncertain. The CDR3 has 17 amino acids. CDR1 and CDR2 (germline): SGHTA, FQGTGA. Between the trimmed V and J ends, which lost 1 base and 4 bases, there was a span of 16 bases. CDR3 nucleotides: TGTGCCAGCAGCTTAATTTCCGCAAGGATGAGCACCGGGGAGCTGTTTTTT. Translated: CASSLISARMSTGELFF.

This clonotype was found many times. The chain has TRBV5-6 and TRBJ2-2; weak D call: TRBD1 (5 bases). Germline V lookup: CDR1 SGHDT, CDR2 YYEEEE. The CDR3 has 13 amino acids. V lost 7 bases and J lost 1, with 8 bases in between. The CDR3 reads CASQTVNTGELFF. The CDR3 region has the DNA TGTGCCAGCCAGACAGTGAACACCGGGGAGCTGTTTTTT.

In its sample, this clonotype was seen a few times. The chain is built from TRBV5-1 and TRBJ2-7, with a tentative D call TRBD1 (7 bases). Trimming left V 4 bases short and J 4 bases short, with 12 bases between. The CDR3 has 13 residues. From germline, CDR1 is SGHRS and CDR2 YFSETQ. CDR3 nucleotide sequence: TGCGCCAGCAGCGCGGGACAGTGGTACGAGCAGTACTTC. This encodes CASSAGQWYEQYF.

J is TRBJ1-1 and V is TRBV19, with D maybe TRBD1 (6 bases). Deletions cut 4 bases from V and 0 bases from J, with 12 bases between. The germline V gene encodes CDR1 LNHDA and CDR2 SQIVND (reference sequence). There are 15 residues in the CDR3. CDR3 sequence: CASSKAGAMNTEAFF. As DNA, the CDR3 is TGTGCCAGTAGTAAAGCGGGGGCGATGAACACTGAAGCTTTCTTT.

This chain connects TRBV7-2 to TRBJ2-3, with a possible D match to TRBD1 (6 bases). Germline V gene sequence: CDR1 SGHTA, CDR2 FQGNSA. The V and J ends lost 2 bases and 0 bases respectively, with 12 bases between them. The CDR3 has 16 amino acids. CDR3 loop: CASSLMSGASTDTQYF. Here the CDR3 DNA reads TGTGCCAGCAGCTTAATGTCAGGGGCCAGCACAGATACGCAGTATTTT.

The chain carries TRBV5-5 and TRBJ1-2, with 7 positions matching TRBD1. CDR1 is SGHKS and CDR2 is YYEKEE in the germline V gene (reference sequence). This CDR3 contains 15 residues. Trimming removed 4 bases from V and 4 bases from J; junction bases left unmatched: 10. The CDR3 loop is CASSGRQGGGYGYTF. In DNA form, the CDR3 reads TGTGCCAGCAGCGGAAGACAGGGAGGCGGCTATGGCTACACCTTC.

This clonotype was counted a few times. One junction end disagrees with the germline gene, perhaps due to a read error. The chain carries TRBV20-1 and TRBJ2-3; a possible D gene is TRBD2 (8 bases). The CDR3 extends over 13 amino acids. Germline V lookup: CDR1 DFQATT, CDR2 SNEGSKA (reference sequence). CDR3 sequence: CSARYGTSGGTDF. CDR3 nucleotides: TGCAGTGCTAGATACGGAACTAGCGGAGGGACAGATTTT.

The sample holds many counts of this clonotype. The chain carries TRBV10-3 and TRBJ2-1; maybe TRBD1 (6 bases). CDR1 ENHRY and CDR2 SYGVKD come from the germline V gene. V lost 6 bases and J 0 bases, leaving 9 bases between the germline ends. This CDR3 spans 14 amino acids. The CDR3 coding sequence is TGTGCCATCAGGGACAGCAGCTCCTACAATGAGCAGTTCTTC. Translated, it gives CAIRDSSSYNEQFF.

This clonotype was detected only a few times. This chain links TRBV3-1 with TRBJ2-1; D gene unclear. This CDR3 has 16 amino acids. Germline loops: CDR1 LGHDT, CDR2 YNNKEL (reference sequence). V shed 0 bases and J shed 2 bases, with 11 bases lying between them. The CDR3 nucleotides are TGTGCCAGCAGCCAAGAGGTGACAACTACCTACAATGAGCAGTTCTTC. Its translation is CASSQEVTTTYNEQFF.

This clonotype was counted between two and nine times. The J gene is TRBJ2-1, the V gene TRBV27; the D gene could be TRBD1 or TRBD2 (6 bases each). Germline values: CDR1 MNHEY, CDR2 SMNVEV (reference sequence). This CDR3 is built from 13 residues. V dropped 5 bases and J dropped 10 bases, with 15 bases sitting between them. CDR3: CASSRTVGLEQFF. The CDR3 DNA is TGTGCCAGCAGTAGGACAGTGGGACTCGAGCAGTTCTTC.

The chain is built from TRBV4-1 and TRBJ2-7; maybe TRBD1 (6 bases). The CDR3 consists of 15 residues. With 3 bases removed from V and 3 bases from J, the gap between germline ends came to 15 bases. From germline, CDR1 is MGHRA and CDR2 YSYEKL. CDR3 amino acids: CASSHPGQGFYEQYF. CDR3 bases: TGCGCCAGCAGCCATCCGGGCCAGGGGTTCTACGAGCAGTACTTC.

In this sample, this clonotype turned up a few times. The V gene is TRBV11-2, the J gene TRBJ2-7; the D gene is possibly TRBD1 (5 bases). CDR3 length equals 13 residues. The V and J ends lost 4 bases and 6 bases respectively, with 13 bases between them. Germline lookup yields CDR1 SGHAT and CDR2 FQNNGV. CDR3: CASSSSVDTEQYF. The CDR3, as DNA: TGTGCCAGCAGCTCGTCCGTGGACACCGAGCAGTACTTC.

This clonotype was counted only a few times. The rearrangement links TRBV7-2 to TRBJ1-2, with TRBD1 identical over 9 bases. CDR1 and CDR2 (germline): SGHTA, FQGNSA. The CDR3 is 15 residues long. V shed 4 bases, J shed 7 bases, and the junction held 10 bases outside the gene matches. CDR3 protein: CASSSLGQGLSGYTF. The CDR3, as DNA: TGTGCCAGCAGCTCTCTCGGACAGGGGTTATCTGGCTACACCTTC.

This clonotype was found many times. This chain joins TRBV12-3 or TRBV12-4 and TRBJ1-1, with a weak D call TRBD1 (5 bases). The CDR3 loop spans 11 amino acids. The V gene lost 6 bases and the J gene lost 6 bases, with 8 bases spanning the gap. The CDR3 bases are TGTGCCAGCAGCCGGGGGGCTGAAGCTTTCTTT. The encoded protein is CASSRGAEAFF.

This clonotype was counted a few times. The V and J genes are TRBV7-2 and TRBJ2-1, with 8 bases matching TRBD2. Losses at the gene ends were 0 bases for V and 13 bases for J; bases not matched to a gene: 8. Germline V gene sequence: CDR1 SGHTA, CDR2 FQGNSA. This CDR3 has 14 residues. The CDR3 spells CASSLAALAEPQFF. The CDR3 DNA reads TGTGCCAGCAGCTTAGCGGCACTAGCGGAGCCCCAGTTCTTC.

The genes are TRBV10-3 and TRBJ2-1, with TRBD2 identical over 10 bases. The ends lost 3 bases at V and 4 bases at J; junction bases unmatched: 3. CDR3 size: 15 residues. Per germline, CDR1 ENHRY and CDR2 SYGVKD. The CDR3 sequence: CAISDFSGRYNEQFF. The CDR3 DNA is TGTGCCATCAGTGATTTTAGCGGGAGGTACAATGAGCAGTTCTTC.

There are a few counts of this clonotype. The CDR3 bases are TGTGCCAGCAGATTACTCATCTCTGGGGCCAACGTCCTGACTTTC. Protein: CASRLLISGANVLTF. V gene TRBV11-2 combines with J gene TRBJ2-6, with D unresolved. Trimming removed 6 bases at V and 0 bases at J, with 9 bases between. Germline V gives CDR1 SGHAT, CDR2 FQNNGV. The CDR3 totals 15 residues.

The chain joins TRBV7-3 to TRBJ2-6, with D unresolved. Germline CDR1 and CDR2: SGHTA and FQGTGA. The ends were cut back, 1 base at V and 0 bases at J, with 16 bases in the middle. This CDR3 is built from 19 residues. The CDR3 region has the DNA TGTGCCAGCAGCTTAAATCCGCCAGGCGTCATCTCTGGGGCCAACGTCCTGACTTTC. Translation: CASSLNPPGVISGANVLTF. The full variable domain, in which reference TRBV7-3 and TRBJ2-6 provide the parts outside the CDR3, is GAGVSQTPSNKVTEKGKYVELRCDPISGHTALYWYRQSLGQGPEFLIYFQGTGAADDSGLPNDRFFAVRPEGSVSTLKIQRTERGDSAVYLCASSLNPPGVISGANVLTFGAGSRLTVL.

This rearrangement joins TRBV12-3 or TRBV12-4 to TRBJ1-5, with TRBD1 identical over 8 bases. This CDR3 region has 13 residues. Trimming removed 6 bases from V and 6 bases from J; junction bases left unmatched: 4. CDR3 in DNA: TGTGCCAGCAGAGGACAGGGAAGTCAGCCCCAGCATTTT. Protein sequence: CASRGQGSQPQHF.

The chain combines TRBV20-1 with TRBJ1-2; a possible D gene is TRBD1 (5 bases). CDR3 length equals 14 residues. In germline, CDR1 is DFQATT, CDR2 SNEGSKA (reference sequence). Deletions cut 2 bases from V and 5 bases from J, with 15 bases between. As DNA, the CDR3 is TGCAGTGCTAGAAAAGCACAGGAAGATTATGGCTACACCTTC. Amino acid sequence: CSARKAQEDYGYTF.